This T cell receptor beta chain was identified during a study of a mutant IDH1 vaccine in newly diagnosed glioma. TCRdb keeps only in-frame clones here, not all; method: immunoSEQ multiplex PCR. The table shows fewer than 70,000 clones, with roughly four fifths occurring only once. Notes on the study in general: Any relationship between pseudoprogression and changes in top peripheral T cell clonotypes seemed absent.

Note on this clone: Antigen: not known.

Per the germline V gene, CDR1 is SGHVS and CDR2 is FQNEAQ. V lost 2 bases to trimming and J lost 15 bases, with 14 bases between them. This CDR3 is built from 12 residues. Stated time point: week 47, end of study. What each vaccine dose contained was 300 ug of mutant IDH1 20-mer peptide, accompanied by topical imiquimod. The TCR was taken from a man aged 25 to 40 with glioma. The genes are TRBV7-8 and TRBJ2-1, with TRBD1 as a possible D gene (5 bases). This specimen consisted of PBMCs, obtained from a glioma patient whose treatment included an IDH1 peptide vaccine. The CDR3 nucleotides read TGTGCCAGCAGCTTACCGCCAGGGCGGCTGTTCTTC. Translating it yields CASSLPPGRLFF.